Given below is one TCR beta chain in context. Primers: 52 TRBV forward and 13 TRBJ reverse. Using immunoSEQ multiplex PCR, the repertoire was profiled, and TCRdb retains in-frame clones only, with some absent. The sample has about 18,000 clones, around 90% seen once. The sample originates from a study of regulatory T cells. The ends were cut back, 2 bases at V and 5 bases at J, with 4 bases in the middle. There are 12 residues in the CDR3. CDR1 is MNHNY, CDR2 SVGAGI, per germline (reference sequence). Sequencing was performed on CD8+ T cells sorted from blood. This receptor was obtained from a young adult with CD3G deficiency. V usage is TRBV6-6 and J usage is TRBJ2-1; D uncertain. CDR3 sequence reads: CASSYADNEQFF. For the CDR3, the DNA is TGTGCCAGCAGTTACGCGGACAATGAGCAGTTCTTC.